This is a list of T cell receptor beta chains from one sample in a study of CD8+ T cells in alopecia areata. The table came from immunoSEQ multiplex PCR; TCRdb's copy has only in-frame clones and leaves some out. Of some 110,000 clones listed, roughly three fifths were seen once; the top ten hold less than 15%. Sequenced material: CD8+ T cells sorted from blood, taken at week 24, from a patient treated with tofacitinib. The source of these receptors is a human donor with alopecia areata. CDR3s include the opening cysteine and the closing phenylalanine or tryptophan. D genes are given only for firm matches. Some rows have no size entry. The others give once, few or many, or a class for an expanded clone.

V gene: TRBV9
clone size: -
J gene: TRBJ1-1
D gene: -
CDR3 protein: CASSVRTNTEAFF
CDR3 DNA: TGTGCCAGCAGCGTAAGAACGAACACTGAAGCTTTCTTT

V gene: TRBV13
clone size: once
J gene: TRBJ2-7
D gene: -
CDR3 protein: CASSSDGPYEQYF
CDR3 DNA: TGTGCCAGCAGCTCCGACGGTCCCTACGAGCAGTACTTC

V gene: TRBV7-8
clone size: -
J gene: TRBJ1-4
D gene: -
CDR3 protein: CASSFRGPLINEKLFF
CDR3 DNA: TGTGCCAGCAGCTTCCGGGGGCCGCTAATTAATGAAAAACTGTTTTTT

V gene: TRBV7-9
clone size: -
J gene: TRBJ1-1
D gene: TRBD1
CDR3 protein: CASSTRQGPNTEAFF
CDR3 DNA: TGTGCCAGCAGCACCCGACAGGGCCCCAACACTGAAGCTTTCTTT

V gene: TRBV7-9
clone size: -
J gene: TRBJ2-1
D gene: TRBD2
CDR3 protein: CASEGTSEYNEQFF
CDR3 DNA: TGTGCCAGCGAGGGGACTAGCGAGTACAATGAGCAGTTCTTC

V gene: TRBV5-6
clone size: -
J gene: TRBJ1-1
D gene: -
CDR3 protein: CASSSDPGTWEHTEAFF
CDR3 DNA: TGTGCCAGCAGCTCGGACCCAGGAACCTGGGAGCACACTGAAGCTTTCTTT

V gene: TRBV6-5
clone size: -
J gene: TRBJ2-1
D gene: TRBD1
CDR3 protein: CASYRTGEGEQFF
CDR3 DNA: TGTGCCAGCTATCGGACAGGTGAAGGTGAGCAGTTCTTC

V gene: TRBV7-9
clone size: few
J gene: TRBJ2-7
D gene: -
CDR3 protein: CASSLPREDEQYF
CDR3 DNA: TGTGCCAGCAGCTTACCGAGGGAAGACGAGCAGTACTTC

V gene: TRBV27
clone size: -
J gene: TRBJ2-7
D gene: TRBD2
CDR3 protein: CASSIIAGGLYEQYF
CDR3 DNA: TGTGCCAGCAGCATTATAGCGGGGGGTTTGTACGAGCAGTACTTC

V gene: TRBV9
clone size: -
J gene: TRBJ1-2
D gene: TRBD1
CDR3 protein: CASSVQRTGRNYGYTF
CDR3 DNA: TGTGCCAGCAGCGTACAGCGGACAGGACGCAACTATGGCTACACCTTC

V gene: TRBV7-4
clone size: -
J gene: TRBJ2-2
D gene: TRBD1
CDR3 protein: CASSAGQGPNTGELFF
CDR3 DNA: TGTGCCAGCAGCGCAGGACAGGGGCCGAACACCGGGGAGCTGTTTTTT

V gene: TRBV27
clone size: -
J gene: TRBJ2-2
D gene: -
CDR3 protein: CASSLSMGVGTGELFF
CDR3 DNA: TGTGCCAGCAGTTTATCGATGGGGGTTGGCACCGGGGAGCTGTTTTTT

V gene: TRBV9
clone size: -
J gene: TRBJ1-2
D gene: -
CDR3 protein: CASSAYEGHGYTF
CDR3 DNA: TGTGCCAGCAGCGCGTATGAGGGCCATGGCTACACCTTC

V gene: TRBV4-1
clone size: -
J gene: TRBJ2-7
D gene: -
CDR3 protein: CASSQEGRGLEQYF
CDR3 DNA: TGCGCCAGCAGCCAAGAGGGGCGGGGGCTCGAGCAGTACTTC

V gene: TRBV14
clone size: once
J gene: TRBJ1-2
D gene: -
CDR3 protein: CASSQERSNGYTF
CDR3 DNA: TGTGCCAGCAGCCAAGAAAGATCGAATGGCTACACCTTC

V gene: TRBV18
clone size: once
J gene: TRBJ1-1
D gene: -
CDR3 protein: CASSYDRFGSAFF
CDR3 DNA: TGTGCCAGCTCTTATGACAGGTTTGGTTCGGCTTTCTTT

V gene: TRBV27
clone size: -
J gene: TRBJ2-7
D gene: -
CDR3 protein: CASSFHQTYEQYF
CDR3 DNA: TGTGCCAGCAGTTTCCACCAGACCTACGAGCAGTACTTC

V gene: TRBV5-6
clone size: -
J gene: TRBJ2-7
D gene: -
CDR3 protein: CASSLDGRGSYEQYF
CDR3 DNA: TGTGCCAGCAGCTTGGACGGTAGGGGCTCCTACGAGCAGTACTTC

V gene: TRBV7-9
clone size: -
J gene: TRBJ2-3
D gene: -
CDR3 protein: CASSLDYTDTQYF
CDR3 DNA: TGTGCCAGCAGCTTAGACTACACAGATACGCAGTATTTT

V gene: TRBV27
clone size: once
J gene: TRBJ1-2
D gene: TRBD1
CDR3 protein: CASSRTGGYGYTF
CDR3 DNA: TGTGCCAGCAGTCGGACAGGGGGCTATGGCTACACCTTC

V gene: TRBV5-6
clone size: -
J gene: TRBJ2-7
D gene: TRBD1
CDR3 protein: CASSSGTGNREQYF
CDR3 DNA: TGTGCCAGCAGCTCCGGGACAGGGAACCGCGAGCAGTACTTC

V gene: TRBV9
clone size: -
J gene: TRBJ1-2
D gene: -
CDR3 protein: CASSGGGGYTF
CDR3 DNA: TGTGCCAGCAGCGGGGGAGGTGGCTACACCTTC

V gene: TRBV30
clone size: -
J gene: TRBJ1-4
D gene: -
CDR3 protein: CAWSVLDEKLFF
CDR3 DNA: TGTGCCTGGAGTGTACTTGATGAAAAACTGTTTTTT

V gene: TRBV5-1
clone size: -
J gene: TRBJ2-7
D gene: TRBD1
CDR3 protein: CASSFRTGYEQYF
CDR3 DNA: TGCGCCAGCAGCTTCCGGACAGGGTACGAGCAGTACTTC

V gene: TRBV10-3
clone size: few
J gene: TRBJ2-4
D gene: -
CDR3 protein: CAISESTPSGAENIQYF
CDR3 DNA: TGTGCCATCAGTGAGTCGACTCCGTCAGGGGCGGAAAACATTCAGTACTTC

V gene: TRBV13
clone size: -
J gene: TRBJ2-7
D gene: -
CDR3 protein: CASSLGQSSYEQYF
CDR3 DNA: TGTGCCAGCAGCTTAGGGCAGAGCTCCTACGAGCAGTACTTC

V gene: TRBV7-3
clone size: -
J gene: TRBJ1-6
D gene: -
CDR3 protein: CASSLQDSPLHF
CDR3 DNA: TGTGCCAGCAGCTTACAGGATTCACCCCTCCACTTT

V gene: TRBV27
clone size: -
J gene: TRBJ2-3
D gene: -
CDR3 protein: CASGTPSTDTQYF
CDR3 DNA: TGTGCCAGTGGGACACCGAGCACAGATACGCAGTATTTT

V gene: TRBV7-9
clone size: -
J gene: TRBJ2-5
D gene: TRBD2
CDR3 protein: CASNLIGEGLQETQYF
CDR3 DNA: TGTGCCAGCAACTTAATCGGGGAGGGGTTGCAAGAGACCCAGTACTTC

V gene: TRBV27
clone size: few
J gene: TRBJ1-2
D gene: -
CDR3 protein: CASSFHQGNYGYTF
CDR3 DNA: TGTGCCAGCAGTTTCCATCAAGGCAACTATGGCTACACCTTC

V gene: TRBV6-1
clone size: -
J gene: TRBJ2-7
D gene: -
CDR3 protein: CASSEGTAYEQYF
CDR3 DNA: TGTGCCAGCAGTGAAGGGACAGCCTACGAGCAGTACTTC

V gene: TRBV27
clone size: -
J gene: TRBJ2-1
D gene: -
CDR3 protein: CASSLSEVAAYNEQFF
CDR3 DNA: TGTGCCAGCAGTTTATCGGAGGTGGCAGCGTACAATGAGCAGTTCTTC

V gene: TRBV10-2
clone size: once
J gene: TRBJ2-2
D gene: -
CDR3 protein: CASSETGELFF
CDR3 DNA: TGCGCCAGCAGTGAAACCGGGGAGCTGTTTTTT

V gene: TRBV29-1
clone size: few
J gene: TRBJ2-5
D gene: -
CDR3 protein: CSVGTGRRQETQYF
CDR3 DNA: TGCAGCGTTGGCACAGGGAGGCGGCAAGAGACCCAGTACTTC

V gene: TRBV7-9
clone size: many
J gene: TRBJ1-5
D gene: -
CDR3 protein: CASSFSGYSNQPQHF
CDR3 DNA: TGTGCCAGCAGCTTTTCGGGCTATAGCAATCAGCCCCAGCATTTT

V gene: TRBV7-9
clone size: few
J gene: TRBJ1-1
D gene: -
CDR3 protein: CASSLGASPEAFF
CDR3 DNA: TGTGCCAGCAGCTTAGGTGCTTCGCCTGAAGCTTTCTTT

V gene: TRBV27
clone size: -
J gene: TRBJ2-7
D gene: TRBD1
CDR3 protein: CASSLRQGRSEQYF
CDR3 DNA: TGTGCCAGCAGTCTTCGACAGGGGCGGAGCGAGCAGTACTTC

V gene: TRBV29-1
clone size: -
J gene: TRBJ2-7
D gene: TRBD1
CDR3 protein: CSVGDRGLVYEQYF
CDR3 DNA: TGCAGCGTTGGGGACAGGGGGCTGGTTTACGAGCAGTACTTC

V gene: TRBV11-1
clone size: -
J gene: TRBJ2-1
D gene: TRBD1
CDR3 protein: CASSLAPGGRNEQFF
CDR3 DNA: TGTGCCAGCAGCTTAGCCCCAGGGGGAAGGAATGAGCAGTTCTTC

V gene: TRBV29-1
clone size: -
J gene: TRBJ1-2
D gene: -
CDR3 protein: CSATGDDYGYTF
CDR3 DNA: TGCAGCGCCACCGGGGACGACTATGGCTACACCTTC

V gene: TRBV29-1
clone size: few
J gene: TRBJ2-7
D gene: -
CDR3 protein: CSVEDQSTYEQYF
CDR3 DNA: TGCAGCGTTGAAGATCAGTCGACTTACGAGCAGTACTTC

V gene: TRBV27
clone size: few
J gene: TRBJ2-7
D gene: TRBD2
CDR3 protein: CASSSGLAGEQYF
CDR3 DNA: TGTGCCAGCAGTTCGGGACTAGCGGGCGAGCAGTACTTC

V gene: TRBV29-1
clone size: -
J gene: TRBJ1-2
D gene: TRBD1
CDR3 protein: CSVVRTGDANYGYTF
CDR3 DNA: TGCAGCGTTGTGCGGACAGGGGACGCTAACTATGGCTACACCTTC

V gene: TRBV29-1
clone size: -
J gene: TRBJ1-2
D gene: -
CDR3 protein: CSVDGGDPGGGYTF
CDR3 DNA: TGCAGCGTTGACGGTGGGGACCCGGGTGGCGGCTACACCTTC

V gene: TRBV6-4
clone size: many
J gene: TRBJ2-3
D gene: TRBD1
CDR3 protein: CASSETGGADTQYF
CDR3 DNA: TGTGCCAGCAGTGAGACAGGGGGCGCAGATACGCAGTATTTT

V gene: TRBV7-6
clone size: -
J gene: TRBJ1-1
D gene: -
CDR3 protein: CASSPVTAEAFF
CDR3 DNA: TGTGCCAGCAGCCCCGTCACGGCTGAAGCTTTCTTT

V gene: TRBV15
clone size: few
J gene: TRBJ1-2
D gene: -
CDR3 protein: CATSRDQPGFFLYGYTF
CDR3 DNA: TGTGCCACCAGCAGAGATCAGCCAGGGTTTTTCCTCTATGGCTACACCTTC

V gene: TRBV25-1
clone size: -
J gene: TRBJ1-2
D gene: -
CDR3 protein: CATKGNYGYTF
CDR3 DNA: TGTGCCACGAAAGGGAACTATGGCTACACCTTC

V gene: TRBV7-8
clone size: few
J gene: TRBJ2-7
D gene: TRBD2
CDR3 protein: CASSTGTSGAYEQYF
CDR3 DNA: TGTGCCAGCAGCACCGGGACTAGCGGCGCCTACGAGCAGTACTTC

V gene: TRBV30
clone size: few
J gene: TRBJ2-7
D gene: -
CDR3 protein: CACDLGSYEQYF
CDR3 DNA: TGTGCCTGTGATTTAGGAAGCTACGAGCAGTACTTC